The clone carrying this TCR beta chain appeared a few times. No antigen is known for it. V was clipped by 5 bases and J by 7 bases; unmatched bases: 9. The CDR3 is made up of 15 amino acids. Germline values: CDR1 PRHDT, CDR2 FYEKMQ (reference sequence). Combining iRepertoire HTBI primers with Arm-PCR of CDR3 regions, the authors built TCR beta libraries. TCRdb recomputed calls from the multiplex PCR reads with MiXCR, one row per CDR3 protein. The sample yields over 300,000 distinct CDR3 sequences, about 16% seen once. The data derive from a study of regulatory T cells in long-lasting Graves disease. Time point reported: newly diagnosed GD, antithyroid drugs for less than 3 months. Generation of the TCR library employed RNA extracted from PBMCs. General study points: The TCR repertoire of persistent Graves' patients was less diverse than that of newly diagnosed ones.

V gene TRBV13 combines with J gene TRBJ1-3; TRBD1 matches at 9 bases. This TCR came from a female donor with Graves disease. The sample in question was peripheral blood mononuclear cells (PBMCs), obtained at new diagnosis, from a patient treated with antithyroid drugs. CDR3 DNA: TGTGCCAGCAGCAAGCCGGGACAGGGTACGAACACCATATATTTT. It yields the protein CASSKPGQGTNTIYF.